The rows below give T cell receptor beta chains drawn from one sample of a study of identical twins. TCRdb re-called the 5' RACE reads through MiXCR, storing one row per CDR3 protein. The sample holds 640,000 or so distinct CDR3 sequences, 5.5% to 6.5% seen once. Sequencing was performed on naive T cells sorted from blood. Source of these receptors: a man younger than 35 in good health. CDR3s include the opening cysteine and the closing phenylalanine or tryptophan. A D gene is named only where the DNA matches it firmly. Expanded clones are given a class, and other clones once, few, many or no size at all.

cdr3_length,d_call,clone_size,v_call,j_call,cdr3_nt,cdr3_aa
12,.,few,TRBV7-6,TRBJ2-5,TGTGCCAGCAGCCCTAGCGCGGAGACCCAGTACTTC,CASSPSAETQYF
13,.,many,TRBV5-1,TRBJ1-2,TGCGCCAGCAGCGCGGACAGTACAGGGGGCTACACCTTC,CASSADSTGGYTF
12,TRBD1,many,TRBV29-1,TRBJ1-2,TGCAGCGGTGGGGCAGGGGGTGATGGCTACACCTTC,CSGGAGGDGYTF
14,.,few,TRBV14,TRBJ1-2,TGTGCCAGCAGCCCCAAGTTAGCTAACTATGGCTACACCTTC,CASSPKLANYGYTF
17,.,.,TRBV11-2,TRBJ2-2,TGTGCCAGCAGCTTAGTTGTTCGAGGGGGAGTCATCGGGGAGCTGTTTTTT,CASSLVVRGGVIGELFF
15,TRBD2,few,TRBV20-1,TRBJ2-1,TGCAGTGCTAGTGATAGCGGGAGTTCAGGGAATGAGCAGTTCTTC,CSASDSGSSGNEQFF
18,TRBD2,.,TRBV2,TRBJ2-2,TGTGCCAGCAGTGCGGCTAGCGGGAGGAAATCTTACACCGGGGAGCTGTTTTTT,CASSAASGRKSYTGELFF
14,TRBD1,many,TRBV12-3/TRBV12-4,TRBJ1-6,TGTGCCAGCACTAAGGACAGGGGTGGGTCACCCCTCCACTTT,CASTKDRGGSPLHF
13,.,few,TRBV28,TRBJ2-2,TGTGCCAGCAGCGAAAGGGGGTCCGGGGAGCTGTTTTTT,CASSERGSGELFF
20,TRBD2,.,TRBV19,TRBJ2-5,TGTGCCAGTAGTACCGGAGGGGCGGGAGTACCATGGAGCTTTCAAGAGACCCAGTACTTC,CASSTGGAGVPWSFQETQYF
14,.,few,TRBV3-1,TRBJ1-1,TGTGCCAGCATCGACACCAACTCGAGAACTGAAGCTTTCTTT,CASIDTNSRTEAFF
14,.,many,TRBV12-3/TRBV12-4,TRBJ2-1,TGTGCCAGCAGTTTAGCGGGAGGCCTAAATGAGCAGTTCTTC,CASSLAGGLNEQFF
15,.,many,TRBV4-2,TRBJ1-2,TGTGCCAGCAGCCCTGCCCCAGGTATCGACTATGGCTACACCTTC,CASSPAPGIDYGYTF
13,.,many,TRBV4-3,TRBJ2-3,TGCGCCAGCAGCCAAGATTTGGAGGATACGCAGTATTTT,CASSQDLEDTQYF
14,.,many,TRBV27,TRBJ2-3,TGTGCCAGCAGTTTGGGCAGGGCCACAGATACGCAGTATTTT,CASSLGRATDTQYF
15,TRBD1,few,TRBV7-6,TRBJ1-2,TGTGCCAGCAGCGCCCGGGACAGGGGAGGTCAAGACTACACCTTC,CASSARDRGGQDYTF
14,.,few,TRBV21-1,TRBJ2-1,TGTGCCAGGACGGGACTAGCGGGAGACAATGAGCAGTTCTTC,CARTGLAGDNEQFF
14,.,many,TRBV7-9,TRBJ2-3,TGTGCCAGCAGCTTAGAGACGGAGGGTGGAACGCAGTATTTT,CASSLETEGGTQYF
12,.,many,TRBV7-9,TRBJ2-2,TGTGCCAGCATTGACACCACCGGGGAGCTGTTTTTT,CASIDTTGELFF
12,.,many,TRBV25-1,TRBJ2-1,TGTGCGGTCTGGAGTCTCGGCGATGAGCAGTTCTTC,CAVWSLGDEQFF
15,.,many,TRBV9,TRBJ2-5,TGTGCCAGCAGCGTAGCTATGGGGGATCAAGAGACCCAGTACTTC,CASSVAMGDQETQYF
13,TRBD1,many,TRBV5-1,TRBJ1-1,TGCGCCAGCAGCCAGGGACAGGGCCCCGAAGCTTTCTTT,CASSQGQGPEAFF
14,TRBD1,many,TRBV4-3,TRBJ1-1,TGCGCCAGCAGCCGAGAGACAGGGGCTGTAGAAGCTTTCTTT,CASSRETGAVEAFF